These 2 T cell receptor beta chains were sequenced from one sample in a study of blood T cell repertoires in COVID-19. TCRdb keeps only in-frame clones here, not all; method: immunoSEQ multiplex PCR. The sample has under 250,000 clones, about 84% seen once; the top ten hold under 4.5%. Sample: PBMCs or T cells enriched from blood (not recorded which). These receptors originate from a man aged 25-45 years with acute COVID-19.

The chain recombines TRBV10-1 with TRBJ1-1, with D possibly matching TRBD1 (5 bases). The CDR3 runs 16 residues. Per the germline V gene, CDR1 is WNHNN and CDR2 is SYGVQD (reference sequence). Trimming removed 0 bases at V and 2 bases at J, with 13 bases between. The CDR3 nucleotides read TGCGCCAGCAGTGAGTCGCTAAGGGGCCGAAACACTGAAGCTTTCTTT. Encoded protein: CASSESLRGRNTEAFF.

The gene calls are TRBV7-9 and TRBJ2-3, with TRBD2 identical over 11 bases. The germline CDR1 and CDR2 sequences are SEHNR and FQNEAQ (reference sequence). With 2 bases clipped from V and 3 bases from J, the junction kept 10 bases outside the gene matches. The CDR3 runs 18 residues. CDR3 sequence reads: CASSLTSGGVTGTDTQYF. The CDR3 nucleotides are TGTGCCAGCAGCTTAACTAGCGGGGGCGTCACTGGGACAGATACGCAGTATTTT.